One sample yielded the 11 T cell receptor beta chains listed below, sequenced in a study of cytomegalovirus exposure and HLA in healthy donors (dated by TCRdb to the late 2010s). Library preparation was by the immunoSEQ multiplex PCR assay. The multiplex PCR relied on a mix of 60 forward primers for TCR Vbeta segments and 13 reverse primers for TCR Jbeta segments. Entries here come from immuneACCESS through TCRdb and include only in-frame sequences with V and J called. Some clones fail to appear in such tables; in the studies checked, an unresolved V gene covers under half of the shortfall, and the cause of the remainder is unknown. In all, the sample holds over 75,000 clones, and roughly 86% of those were seen once. The ten top clones hold about 8.6% of the sample. The sample comprised PBMCs. The receptors stem from a man aged 25 to 45 in good health and CMV-seropositive.

The rearrangement uses TRBV25-1 and TRBJ2-4, with 9 bases lining up with TRBD2. After removal of 3 bases from V and 3 bases from J, the junction contained 6 bases not matched to a gene. The CDR3 spans 16 residues. Germline-derived CDR1 and CDR2 are MGHDK and SYGVNS. The CDR3 bases are TGTGCCAGCAGTGACCCTAGCGGGAAGGGCAAAAACATTCAGTACTTC. It encodes CASSDPSGKGKNIQYF.

V is TRBV5-5 and J is TRBJ1-2; D possibly corresponds to TRBD1 (5 bases). This CDR3 has 14 amino acids. The V end lost 4 bases, the J end lost 0 bases, and 10 bases lay between the germline ends. Per germline, CDR1 SGHKS and CDR2 YYEKEE (reference sequence). The CDR3 nucleotides read TGTGCCAGCAGCGCGACAGTGTCTAACTATGGCTACACCTTC. It codes for CASSATVSNYGYTF. The full variable domain, completed using reference TRBV5-5 and TRBJ1-2, is DAGVTQSPTHLIKTRGQQVTLRCSPISGHKSVSWYQQVLGQGPQFIFQYYEKEERGRGNFPDRFSARQFPNYSSELNVNALLLGDSALYLCASSATVSNYGYTFGSGTRLTVV.

The chain recombines TRBV29-1 with TRBJ2-7, with TRBD2 matching 14 bases. The ends lost 6 bases at V and 1 base at J; junction bases unmatched: 5. The CDR3 has 15 amino acids. Per germline, CDR1 SQVTM and CDR2 ANQGSEA. DNA for the CDR3: TGCAGCGTAGGGACTAGCGGGAGCTGGTCCTACGAGCAGTACTTC. Amino acid sequence: CSVGTSGSWSYEQYF.

To note about this clone: The junction does not match germline at one end; this may be a read error. V is TRBV27 and J is TRBJ1-2; 7 bases agree with TRBD1. The CDR3 spans 15 residues. Germline V lookup: CDR1 MNHEY, CDR2 SMNVEV (reference sequence). The CDR3 here is CASSLSVTGDYGYTF. Here the CDR3 DNA reads TGTGCCAGCAGTCTATCGGTAACAGGGGACTATGGCTACACCTTC.

This chain uses TRBV2 with TRBJ1-1; no definite D call. The CDR3 has 11 residues. V lost 0 bases and J lost 8, with 4 bases in between. Germline CDR1 and CDR2: SNHLY and FYNNEI. The CDR3 loop reads CASSEAGEAFF. In DNA, the CDR3 is TGTGCCAGCAGTGAAGCGGGCGAAGCTTTCTTT.

The chain uses TRBV19 and TRBJ2-7; 10 bases are a match to TRBD2. This CDR3 has 14 amino acids. Losses at the gene ends were 5 bases for V and 3 bases for J; bases not matched to a gene: 4. Germline assignment: CDR1 LNHDA and CDR2 SQIVND (reference sequence). CDR3 DNA: TGTGCCAGTAGTCCCGGGACTAGCGACTACGAGCAGTACTTC. Its translation is CASSPGTSDYEQYF. The full variable domain, its missing parts supplied by reference TRBV19 and TRBJ2-7, is DGGITQSPKYLFRKEGQNVTLSCEQNLNHDAMYWYRQDPGQGLRLIYYSQIVNDFQKGDIAEGYSVSREKKESFPLTVTSAQKNPTAFYLCASSPGTSDYEQYFGPGTRLTVT.

The chain joins TRBV6-1 to TRBJ2-5; 9 bases line up with TRBD1. V lost 8 bases, J lost 5 bases, and 6 bases stayed unmatched. The germline V gene has CDR1 MNHNS and CDR2 SASEGT. CDR3 size: 13 residues. CDR3 sequence reads: CASLRQGVETQYF. The CDR3 DNA sequence: TGTGCCAGCCTTCGACAGGGGGTGGAGACCCAGTACTTC.

The chain is built from TRBV10-1 and TRBJ2-3; D gene ambiguous. CDR3 length equals 14 residues. Trimming shortened V by 4 bases and J by 2 bases, and 10 bases separated the two germline ends. CDR1 is WNHNN, CDR2 SYGVQD, per germline (reference sequence). This CDR3 is CASSGHASTDTQYF. The CDR3 region has the DNA TGCGCCAGCAGTGGACACGCTTCCACAGATACGCAGTATTTT.

The chain recombines TRBV5-1 with TRBJ1-6; 10 bases agree with TRBD1. CDR1 and CDR2 from the germline V gene are SGHRS and YFSETQ. The CDR3 has 15 amino acids. With 3 bases clipped from V and 7 bases from J, the junction kept 4 bases outside the gene matches. The CDR3 DNA follows: TGCGCCAGCAGCTCCGGACAGGGGGGAAATTCACCCCTCCACTTT. This codes for CASSSGQGGNSPLHF.

This sequence joins TRBV27 and TRBJ2-5; D perhaps matches TRBD2 (5 bases). The CDR3 runs 16 residues. Germline CDR1 and CDR2: MNHEY and SMNVEV (reference sequence). V was clipped by 3 bases and J by 4 bases, with 18 bases between them. Written as DNA, the CDR3 is TGTGCCAGCAGTTTTACGGGAACTGGCCCACTAGAGACCCAGTACTTC. Amino acids: CASSFTGTGPLETQYF.

The V and J genes are TRBV7-3 and TRBJ2-3, with a possible D match to TRBD2 (6 bases). This CDR3 comprises 17 residues. The V gene lost 0 bases and the J gene lost 8 bases, with 21 bases spanning the gap. Germline V gene sequence: CDR1 SGHTA, CDR2 FQGTGA. The CDR3 protein is CASSLTGSGTTSGTQYF. CDR3 DNA: TGTGCCAGCAGCTTAACCGGGAGCGGAACCACCTCGGGTACGCAGTATTTT. Complete variable domain (other parts from reference TRBV7-3 and TRBJ2-3): GAGVSQTPSNKVTEKGKYVELRCDPISGHTALYWYRQSLGQGPEFLIYFQGTGAADDSGLPNDRFFAVRPEGSVSTLKIQRTERGDSAVYLCASSLTGSGTTSGTQYFGPGTRLTVL.